This is a list of T cell receptor beta chains from one sample in a study of CD8+ T cells in alopecia areata. Here immunoSEQ multiplex PCR was the method, and the copy in TCRdb shows in-frame clones only, minus some. The repertoire has some 190,000 clones, roughly three fifths of them found once; the top ten carry over 1%. Sequenced material: CD4+ T cells sorted from blood, taken at week 44, from a patient treated with tofacitinib. These receptors all come from a human donor with alopecia areata. The CDR3 runs from the conserved cysteine through the conserved F or W. The D gene is left open where the match is weak. A row's size may be missing; if present it is once, few, many or a size class.

TRBJ1-2	TRBV5-1	-	-	TGCGCCAGCAGCCCTGGACAGCTATATGGCTACACCTTC	CASSPGQLYGYTF
TRBJ2-3	TRBV29-1	-	few	TGCAGCGTTGAAATGGAGGCACGGGATACGCAGTATTTT	CSVEMEARDTQYF
TRBJ2-5	TRBV5-1	-	-	TGCGCCAGCAACTACCAAGAGACCCAGTACTTC	CASNYQETQYF
TRBJ1-2	TRBV11-3	-	-	TGTGCCAGCAGCGCAAGCCTGGACCCCCGGGATGGCTACACCTTC	CASSASLDPRDGYTF
TRBJ2-3	TRBV29-1	TRBD2	-	TGCAGCGAGCGCCCCCGACTAGCGGGAAGCACAGATACGCAGTATTTT	CSERPRLAGSTDTQYF
TRBJ2-1	TRBV7-9	-	-	TGTGCCAGCAGCTTGCGTCAGAGGCAGGAATACAATGAGCAGTTCTTC	CASSLRQRQEYNEQFF
TRBJ2-1	TRBV5-1	-	-	TGCGCCAGCAACAAAGGGGATGTGGAGGGTGAGCAGTTCTTC	CASNKGDVEGEQFF
TRBJ2-7	TRBV29-1	-	-	TGCAGCGTTGTATTGGTCGGGACACCATCCTACGAGCAGTACTTC	CSVVLVGTPSYEQYF
TRBJ2-6	TRBV9	-	few	TGTGCCAGCAGCGCCGGGACTCTTGGGGCCAACGTCCTGACTTTC	CASSAGTLGANVLTF
TRBJ2-1	TRBV4-1	-	few	TGCGCCAGCAGCCAAGGGTCGGTGATCTCCTACAATGAGCAGTTCTTC	CASSQGSVISYNEQFF
TRBJ2-4	TRBV19	TRBD2	-	TGTGCCAGTAGTACTTCCGGGACTAGACAAAACATTCAGTACTTC	CASSTSGTRQNIQYF
TRBJ2-1	TRBV20-1	TRBD1	-	TGCAGTGCTACAGGGGGCCATGAGCAGTTCTTC	CSATGGHEQFF
TRBJ2-7	TRBV28	-	-	TGTGCCAGCAGTCCAGGGGGGGAGGGCGAGCAGTACTTC	CASSPGGEGEQYF
TRBJ1-1	TRBV14	-	few	TGTGCCAGCAGCCAATTCCCGGGGACTGAAGCTTTCTTT	CASSQFPGTEAFF
TRBJ2-7	TRBV11-2	TRBD2	-	TGTGCCAGCAGCCTCACGGGGGGGCGCGAGCAGTACTTC	CASSLTGGREQYF
TRBJ1-5	TRBV5-1	TRBD1	-	TGCGCCAGCAGCTTGTCAGGGACAGCGAATCAGCCCCAGCATTTT	CASSLSGTANQPQHF
TRBJ1-1	TRBV2	-	once	TGTGCCAGCCTTCTTATGAACACTGAAGCTTTCTTT	CASLLMNTEAFF
TRBJ1-1	TRBV7-2	-	-	TGTGCCAGCAGCTTAGTCCCGGGGGGAGGGACTGAAGCTTTCTTT	CASSLVPGGGTEAFF
TRBJ2-3	TRBV7-9	-	-	TGTGCCAGCAGCTTAGCGCGTCAGTCGGCCTCCACAGATACGCAGTATTTT	CASSLARQSASTDTQYF
TRBJ2-7	TRBV5-1	-	once	TGCGCCAGCAGCCCGGTCGGGGGACATGACGAGCAGTACTTC	CASSPVGGHDEQYF
TRBJ2-5	TRBV7-8	TRBD1	-	TGCGCCAGCAGCTTAGGGACAGCCAACCTAAGGGGAGAGACCCAGTACTTC	CASSLGTANLRGETQYF
TRBJ2-5	TRBV27	-	-	TGTGCCAGCAGTTTAGCTAGGAGGGAGACCCAGTACTTC	CASSLARRETQYF
TRBJ2-2	TRBV4-3	-	-	TGCGCCAGCAGCCAGAAGGACAGTAACACCGGGGAGCTGTTTTTT	CASSQKDSNTGELFF
TRBJ2-5	TRBV11-3	TRBD1	-	TGTGCCAGCAGCGCGGACAGGATCCTCCAGTACTTC	CASSADRILQYF
TRBJ2-3	TRBV2	-	-	TGTGCCAGCAAATGGGACTTTACGCAGTATTTT	CASKWDFTQYF
TRBJ1-2	TRBV18	TRBD1	-	TGTGCCAGCTCACCTGGGACAGGGGGCTTCTATGGCTACACCTTC	CASSPGTGGFYGYTF
TRBJ2-3	TRBV2	-	few	TGTGCCAGCAGTGAACGTCTGGGTTATACGCAGTATTTT	CASSERLGYTQYF
TRBJ2-7	TRBV7-2	-	-	TGTGCCAGCAGCTTTCTTGGGGCCAACTACGAGCAGTACTTC	CASSFLGANYEQYF
TRBJ2-7	TRBV11-1	-	-	TGTGCCAGCGGAACACCTCCCTACGAGCAGTACTTC	CASGTPPYEQYF
TRBJ2-3	TRBV7-2	TRBD2	few	TGTGCCAGCAGCTTAGGGCGGCGGGGGGGCGCAGATACGCAGTATTTT	CASSLGRRGGADTQYF
TRBJ1-1	TRBV5-1	-	-	TGCGCCAGCAGCTTGGTGGTCAGGGGCACTGAAGCTTTCTTT	CASSLVVRGTEAFF
TRBJ2-2	TRBV2	-	-	TGTGCCAGCACTCCGGGACCGAACACCGGGGAGCTGTTTTTT	CASTPGPNTGELFF
TRBJ2-7	TRBV7-2	TRBD1	-	TGTGCCAGCAGCTTAGTGCAGGGGGCCTACGAGCAGTACTTC	CASSLVQGAYEQYF
TRBJ2-5	TRBV10-3	-	once	TGTGCCATCAGTGAGTCGATTAGAGGGGGAAGTCAAGAGACCCAGTACTTC	CAISESIRGGSQETQYF
TRBJ1-5	TRBV5-6	TRBD1	-	TGTGCCAGCAGCTGGCGGTCGGGACAGGGGGATCAGCCCCAGCATTTT	CASSWRSGQGDQPQHF
TRBJ1-5	TRBV10-3	TRBD1	few	TGTGCCATCAGTAAACAGGGGGCAGATCAGCCCCAGCATTTT	CAISKQGADQPQHF
TRBJ2-3	TRBV4-1	-	-	TGCGCCAGCAGCCAAGTTTCAACAGATACGCAGTATTTT	CASSQVSTDTQYF
TRBJ1-2	TRBV27	TRBD1	-	TGTGCCAGCAGTCCCACCCTGACAGGGAAGGCTAACTATGGCTACACCTTC	CASSPTLTGKANYGYTF
TRBJ2-7	TRBV10-1	-	-	TGCGCCAGCAGTGCACAGCGAGACTACGAGCAGTACTTC	CASSAQRDYEQYF
TRBJ2-6	TRBV29-1	-	few	TGCAGCGTTGAAGGGGCCGGGGCCAACGTCCTGACTTTC	CSVEGAGANVLTF
TRBJ1-2	TRBV2	-	-	TGTGCCAGCGGTTGGACAGACATTGGGGGCTACACCTTC	CASGWTDIGGYTF
TRBJ2-5	TRBV7-2	-	-	TGTGCCAGCAGCAAAAGCAGGGAGACCCAGTACTTC	CASSKSRETQYF
TRBJ2-3	TRBV25-1	-	-	TGTGCCAGCGGCCTACAGGGGGGGAACACAGATACGCAGTATTTT	CASGLQGGNTDTQYF
TRBJ2-7	TRBV7-2	-	-	TGTGCCAGCAGTCCAACATGGGCGGCCTACGAGCAGTACTTC	CASSPTWAAYEQYF
TRBJ2-5	TRBV5-1	TRBD1	few	TGCGCCAGCAGCTTACAGGGGGCTCGGGAGACCCAGTACTTC	CASSLQGARETQYF
TRBJ1-5	TRBV30	TRBD1	-	TGTGCCTGGGACCGGGACAGGGGACAGCCCCAGCATTTT	CAWDRDRGQPQHF
TRBJ2-5	TRBV11-2	TRBD2	-	TGTGCCAGCACCGAGACTAGCGGGGGGTACCAAGAGACCCAGTACTTC	CASTETSGGYQETQYF
TRBJ2-1	TRBV5-1	TRBD1	-	TGCGCCAGCAGCCTCAACCCGGACAGGAACAATGAGCAGTTCTTC	CASSLNPDRNNEQFF
TRBJ1-1	TRBV29-1	TRBD1	-	TGCAGCGTTGAAGATTCGGGACAGGGCTCAGGAGGGACTGAAGCTTTCTTT	CSVEDSGQGSGGTEAFF
TRBJ1-2	TRBV4-3	-	few	TGCGCCAGCAGCCAAGATGGCGGCTCCCCGGGAGGCTACACCTTC	CASSQDGGSPGGYTF
TRBJ2-1	TRBV11-3	-	-	TGTGCCAGCAGCTTTTCCCCCCATGAGCAGTTCTTC	CASSFSPHEQFF
TRBJ1-6	TRBV27	-	-	TGTGCCAGCAGGGGACAACCCTATAATTCACCCCTCCACTTT	CASRGQPYNSPLHF
TRBJ2-7	TRBV14	-	few	TGTGCCAGCAGCCCATTACCTGGGGAGCAGTACTTC	CASSPLPGEQYF
TRBJ1-5	TRBV27	-	-	TGTGCCAGCAGTTTATCTTGGGGGGGTCAGCCCCAGCATTTT	CASSLSWGGQPQHF
TRBJ2-3	TRBV7-9	TRBD2	-	TGTGCCAGCAGCTTAGTGCCGCTAGCGGGGGCAACAGATACGCAGTATTTT	CASSLVPLAGATDTQYF
TRBJ2-5	TRBV11-2	-	-	TGTGCCAGCAGCTGGACGGGGATCGCCGGGGAGACCCAGTACTTC	CASSWTGIAGETQYF